Listed here are 6 T cell receptor beta chains from one sample, sequenced in a study of T cells in Graves' hyperthyroidism and ophthalmopathy. TCR beta CDR3 sequences were amplified from RNA transcripts. In the first-round RT-PCR of the TCR CDR3, the HTBI primer set was used. One entry per CDR3 protein results from TCRdb running MiXCR on the multiplex PCR reads. The sample holds around 520,000 distinct CDR3 sequences, over 13% seen once. The sample was blood. The receptors come from a woman in her late teens or twenties with Graves' hyperthyroidism.

J is TRBJ1-6 and V is TRBV2; D ambiguous. Trimming removed 6 bases from V and 0 bases from J, with 15 bases in between. Germline CDR1 reads SNHLY; CDR2 reads FYNNEI. The CDR3 spans 17 residues. CDR3 sequence (DNA): TGTGCCAGCAGCTCCGGGATTTCGAGCTCCTATAATTCACCCCTCCACTTT. The encoded protein is CASSSGISSSYNSPLHF.

This clonotype was recorded many times. At one end, the junction sequence differs from germline, possibly due to a read error. The chain joins TRBV11-2 to TRBJ1-1; 7 bases line up with TRBD1. CDR3 length equals 14 residues. The germline V gene encodes CDR1 SGHAT and CDR2 FQNNGV. The chain's CDR3 is CASSLHPDRTGAFF. The CDR3 DNA follows: TGTGCCAGCAGCTTACACCCGGACAGGACTGGAGCTTTCTTT. Using reference TRBV11-2 and TRBJ1-1 for the parts outside the CDR3, the full variable domain is EAGVAQSPRYKIIEKRQSVAFWCNPISGHATLYWYQQILGQGPKLLIQFQNNGVVDDSQLPKDRFSAERLKGVDSTLKIQPAKLEDSAVYLCASSLHPDRTGAFFGQGTRLTVV.

The J gene is TRBJ2-3, the V gene TRBV27; D not certain. Germline assignment: CDR1 MNHEY and CDR2 SMNVEV (reference sequence). Trimming took off 2 bases at V and 0 bases at J, with 15 bases between the two ends. This CDR3 comprises 17 residues. In DNA, the CDR3 is TGTGCCAGCAGTTTACAGGTTACAGCCTCTAGCACAGATACGCAGTATTTT. Translated, it gives CASSLQVTASSTDTQYF.

V usage is TRBV3-1 and J usage is TRBJ2-5, with 9 bases fitting TRBD1. The junction had 4 bases not matched to a gene; V was cut back by 3 bases and J by 2 bases. The CDR3 consists of 15 residues. Germline CDR1 and CDR2: LGHDT and YNNKEL (reference sequence). The CDR3 is CASSQRGQGQETQYF. The CDR3 bases are TGTGCCAGCAGCCAGAGGGGACAGGGACAAGAGACCCAGTACTTC.

This clonotype was found a few times. The chain is built from TRBV6-1 and TRBJ2-7; D gene unclear. The germline V and J ends were trimmed by 2 bases and 0 bases, with 5 bases remaining between them. The CDR3 has 13 residues. Germline CDR1 is MNHNS and CDR2 is SASEGT. In nucleotides, the CDR3 is TGTGCCAGCAGTGAACGCGCCTCCTACGAGCAGTACGTC. Translation gives CASSERASYEQYV.

This clonotype was seen many times. The chain uses TRBV7-2 and TRBJ2-2; perhaps D is TRBD1 or TRBD2 (6 bases each). This CDR3 spans 16 amino acids. V gave up 5 bases and J gave up 1 base, with 14 bases separating them. Germline CDR1 and CDR2: SGHTA and FQGNSA. The CDR3 sequence is CASSQRGGGNTGELFF. CDR3 nucleotide sequence: TGTGCCAGCAGCCAACGAGGGGGAGGGAACACCGGGGAGCTGTTTTTT. The full variable domain, with the rest looked up from reference TRBV7-2 and TRBJ2-2, is GAGVSQSPSNKVTEKGKDVELRCDPISGHTALYWYRQSLGQGLEFLIYFQGNSAPDKSGLPSDRFSAERTGGSVSTLTIQRTQQEDSAVYLCASSQRGGGNTGELFFGEGSRLTVL.